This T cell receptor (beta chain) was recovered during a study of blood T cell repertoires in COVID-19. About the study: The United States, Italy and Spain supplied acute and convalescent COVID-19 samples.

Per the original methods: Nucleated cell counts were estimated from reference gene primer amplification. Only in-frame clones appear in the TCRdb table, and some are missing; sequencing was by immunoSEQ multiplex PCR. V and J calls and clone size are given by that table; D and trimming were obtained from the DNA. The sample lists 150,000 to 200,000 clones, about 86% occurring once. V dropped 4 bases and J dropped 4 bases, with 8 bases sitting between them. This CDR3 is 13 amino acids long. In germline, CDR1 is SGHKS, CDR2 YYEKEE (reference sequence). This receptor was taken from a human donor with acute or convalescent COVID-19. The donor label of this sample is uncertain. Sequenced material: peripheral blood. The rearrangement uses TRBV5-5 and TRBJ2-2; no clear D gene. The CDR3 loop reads CASSPGFTGELFF. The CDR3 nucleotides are TGTGCCAGCAGCCCCGGGTTCACCGGGGAGCTGTTTTTT.